This TCR beta chain was identified in a study of follicular helper T cells after annual influenza vaccination. Time point defined: 2013-2014 season, 7 days after vaccination. V was pared by 2 bases and J by 3 bases, with 10 bases between. CDR3 size: 14 residues. Germline loops: CDR1 SGHTA, CDR2 FQGNSA. As for this clone: Its matching antigen is unknown.

The study, taken as a whole, reports: Each annual vaccination recalled recurring oligoclonal ICOS+CD38+ cTfh clonotypes. Plasmablast frequency change correlated with clonality change in ICOS+CD38+ cTfh.

TCRdb's table, derived via immunoSEQ multiplex PCR, lists solely in-frame clones and lacks some. Here the sample spans nearly 9,000 clones, 83% being singletons. The clonotype originates from an adult who received the influenza vaccine. Sample: CXCR5+ CD38- circulating T follicular helper cells from blood, taken 7 days after influenza vaccination. The subset: circulating Tfh, non-naive CD4+CXCR5+PD-1+ (ICOS+CD38+ or ICOS-CD38-). The chain employs TRBV7-2 and TRBJ2-5, with D unresolved. CDR3 sequence: CASSLRRNEETQYF. The CDR3 DNA is TGTGCCAGCAGCTTACGCCGGAACGAAGAGACCCAGTACTTC.